This T cell receptor (beta chain) is drawn from a study of monozygotic twins with inflammatory bowel disease. General study points: With others, IBD patients shared fewer clonotypes than healthy twins did, especially with disease activity. Repertoire likeness was no different across concordant and discordant twins, perhaps owing to restricted power.

In the case of this clonotype: The antigen is unknown.

UMIs containing a 6-nucleotide sample barcode were added via template switching. Each CDR3 protein gets one entry in TCRdb, which reprocessed the 5' RACE reads and gives no DNA. Here the sample table reports 300,000 to 450,000 distinct CDR3 sequences. The CDR3 has 15 residues. Per donor, approximately 2.6 ml of blood was collected and frozen. The chain carries TRBV12-3 or TRBV12-4 and TRBJ2-3; the TCRdb call, TRBD1, lacks DNA for checking. The sequence was collected from a human donor with ulcerative colitis or Crohn's disease, or a healthy co-twin of an affected twin (not recorded which). The specimen sequenced was blood. This CDR3 is CASKPGTGVKDTQYF.